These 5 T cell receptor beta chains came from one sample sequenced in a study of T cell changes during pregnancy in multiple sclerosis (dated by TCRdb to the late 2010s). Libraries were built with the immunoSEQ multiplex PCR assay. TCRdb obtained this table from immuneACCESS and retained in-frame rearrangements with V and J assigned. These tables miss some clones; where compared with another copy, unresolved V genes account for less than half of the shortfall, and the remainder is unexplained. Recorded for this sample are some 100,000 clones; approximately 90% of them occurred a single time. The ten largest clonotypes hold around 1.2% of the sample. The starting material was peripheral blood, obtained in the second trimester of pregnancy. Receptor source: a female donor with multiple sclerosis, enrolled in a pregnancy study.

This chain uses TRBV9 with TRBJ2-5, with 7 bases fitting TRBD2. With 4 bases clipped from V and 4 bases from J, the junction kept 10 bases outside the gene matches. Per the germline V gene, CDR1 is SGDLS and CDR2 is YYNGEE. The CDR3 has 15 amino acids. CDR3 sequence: CASSTGGGVGETQYF. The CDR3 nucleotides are TGTGCCAGCAGCACCGGGGGAGGGGTCGGAGAGACCCAGTACTTC.

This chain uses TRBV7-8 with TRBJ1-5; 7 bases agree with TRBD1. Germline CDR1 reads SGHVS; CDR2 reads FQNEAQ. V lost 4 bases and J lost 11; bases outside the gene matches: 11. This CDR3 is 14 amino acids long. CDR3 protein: CASSSRQGLSAQHF. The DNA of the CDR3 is TGTGCCAGCAGCTCTCGACAGGGCCTGTCGGCCCAGCATTTT.

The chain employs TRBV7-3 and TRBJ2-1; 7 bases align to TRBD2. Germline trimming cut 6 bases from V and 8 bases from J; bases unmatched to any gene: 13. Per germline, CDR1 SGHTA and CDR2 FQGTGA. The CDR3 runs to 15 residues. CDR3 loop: CASSYGSAGLDEQFF. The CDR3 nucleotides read TGTGCCAGCAGTTACGGATCAGCGGGGCTCGATGAGCAGTTCTTC. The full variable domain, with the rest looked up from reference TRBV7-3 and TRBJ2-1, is GAGVSQTPSNKVTEKGKYVELRCDPISGHTALYWYRQSLGQGPEFLIYFQGTGAADDSGLPNDRFFAVRPEGSVSTLKIQRTERGDSAVYLCASSYGSAGLDEQFFGPGTRLTVL.

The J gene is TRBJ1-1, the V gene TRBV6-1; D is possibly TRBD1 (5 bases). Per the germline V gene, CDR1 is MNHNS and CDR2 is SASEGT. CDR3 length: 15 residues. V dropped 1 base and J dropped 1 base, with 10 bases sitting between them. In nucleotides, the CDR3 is TGTGCCAGCAGTGAAGGGGGGGTCCCGAACACTGAAGCTTTCTTT. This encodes CASSEGGVPNTEAFF.

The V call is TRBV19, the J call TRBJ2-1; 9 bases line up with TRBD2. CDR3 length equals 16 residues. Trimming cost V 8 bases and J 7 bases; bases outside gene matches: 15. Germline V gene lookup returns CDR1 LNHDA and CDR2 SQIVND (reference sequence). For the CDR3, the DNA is TGTGCCAGTTCCGGTATAGCGGGAGCGATCTTAAATGAGCAGTTCTTC. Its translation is CASSGIAGAILNEQFF.